The clone carrying this T cell receptor (beta chain) was counted only a few times. TCRdb fed the 5' RACE reads into MiXCR, producing one record per CDR3 protein. In the table there are tens of thousands of distinct CDR3 sequences, 27% of which are singletons. This sample is drawn from a study of CD8 T cells in ankylosing spondylitis. The CDR3 runs 16 residues. CDR1 and CDR2 from the germline V gene are ENHRY and SYGVKD. V lost 5 bases to trimming and J lost 6 bases; unmatched junction nucleotides: 7. The TCR sequence derives from a male donor with ankylosing spondylitis or in good health (not recorded which). The material sequenced was blood, either unsorted or a sorted T cell fraction (not recorded which). This chain uses TRBV10-3 with TRBJ2-2, with 12 bases that match TRBD2. CDR3 nucleotides: TGTGCCATCAGTCTGAGACTAGCGGGAGAAGCCGGGGAGCTGTTTTTT. Translated, it gives CAISLRLAGEAGELFF.